This T cell receptor beta chain was observed in a study of graft-versus-host responses after intestinal transplantation. Across the study: Recipients obtained multivisceral, liver-intestinal, or isolated intestinal transplants. Study outcomes and limitations: The study associated peak circulating GvH clone levels with early post-transplant HvG declines. Patients who carried graft-donor T cell macrochimerism also had high graft-versus-host to host-versus-graft clonal ratios in their allografts. Detected in recipient marrow were GvH clones, some of which were first observed in ileum or blood.

Regarding this clone: Antigen unknown.

Assay used: immunoSEQ multiplex PCR; TCRdb lists only in-frame clones, some missing. The top ten clones hold 0.1% of a sample with about 89,000 clones, 91% of them seen once. The trim removed 10 bases at V and 5 bases at J, leaving 8 bases unmatched. This CDR3 region has 14 residues. Germline V gene sequence: CDR1 WSHSY, CDR2 SAAADI. The sequence derives from a human donor who received an intestinal transplant. The genes are TRBV10-2 and TRBJ2-3; 11 bases agree with TRBD1. The input for sequencing was unstimulated CD4+ T cells sorted from spleen or lymph node cells, taken before intestinal transplant. For the CDR3, the DNA is TGCGCCACCAGGGACAGGGGGATTGGAGATACGCAGTATTTT. This gives the protein CATRDRGIGDTQYF.